The sequence of this T cell receptor (beta chain) was determined in a study of blood T cell repertoires in COVID-19. Study-level background: Italy, Spain and the United States were the sources of the convalescent and acute COVID-19 samples. T cells, B-cell-depleted T cells, or PBMCs supplied cDNA or gDNA.

Repertoires were generated with immunoSEQ multiplex PCR, while TCRdb's copy carries only in-frame clones and drops some. There are about 140,000 clones in the sample; 88% occur only once, and roughly a tenth lies in the top ten. Germline V gene data show CDR1 as SGHRS and CDR2 as YFSETQ. This CDR3 has 16 amino acids. J was trimmed by 2 bases and V by 5 bases; bases with no gene match: 12. The source is a man in his fifties with active or convalescent COVID-19. Source material: peripheral blood. The chain couples TRBV5-1 to TRBJ2-5; TRBD2 matches at 7 bases. Here the CDR3 reads CASSYDPPGLQETQYF. Here the CDR3 DNA reads TGCGCCAGCAGTTATGATCCCCCGGGACTACAAGAGACCCAGTACTTC.